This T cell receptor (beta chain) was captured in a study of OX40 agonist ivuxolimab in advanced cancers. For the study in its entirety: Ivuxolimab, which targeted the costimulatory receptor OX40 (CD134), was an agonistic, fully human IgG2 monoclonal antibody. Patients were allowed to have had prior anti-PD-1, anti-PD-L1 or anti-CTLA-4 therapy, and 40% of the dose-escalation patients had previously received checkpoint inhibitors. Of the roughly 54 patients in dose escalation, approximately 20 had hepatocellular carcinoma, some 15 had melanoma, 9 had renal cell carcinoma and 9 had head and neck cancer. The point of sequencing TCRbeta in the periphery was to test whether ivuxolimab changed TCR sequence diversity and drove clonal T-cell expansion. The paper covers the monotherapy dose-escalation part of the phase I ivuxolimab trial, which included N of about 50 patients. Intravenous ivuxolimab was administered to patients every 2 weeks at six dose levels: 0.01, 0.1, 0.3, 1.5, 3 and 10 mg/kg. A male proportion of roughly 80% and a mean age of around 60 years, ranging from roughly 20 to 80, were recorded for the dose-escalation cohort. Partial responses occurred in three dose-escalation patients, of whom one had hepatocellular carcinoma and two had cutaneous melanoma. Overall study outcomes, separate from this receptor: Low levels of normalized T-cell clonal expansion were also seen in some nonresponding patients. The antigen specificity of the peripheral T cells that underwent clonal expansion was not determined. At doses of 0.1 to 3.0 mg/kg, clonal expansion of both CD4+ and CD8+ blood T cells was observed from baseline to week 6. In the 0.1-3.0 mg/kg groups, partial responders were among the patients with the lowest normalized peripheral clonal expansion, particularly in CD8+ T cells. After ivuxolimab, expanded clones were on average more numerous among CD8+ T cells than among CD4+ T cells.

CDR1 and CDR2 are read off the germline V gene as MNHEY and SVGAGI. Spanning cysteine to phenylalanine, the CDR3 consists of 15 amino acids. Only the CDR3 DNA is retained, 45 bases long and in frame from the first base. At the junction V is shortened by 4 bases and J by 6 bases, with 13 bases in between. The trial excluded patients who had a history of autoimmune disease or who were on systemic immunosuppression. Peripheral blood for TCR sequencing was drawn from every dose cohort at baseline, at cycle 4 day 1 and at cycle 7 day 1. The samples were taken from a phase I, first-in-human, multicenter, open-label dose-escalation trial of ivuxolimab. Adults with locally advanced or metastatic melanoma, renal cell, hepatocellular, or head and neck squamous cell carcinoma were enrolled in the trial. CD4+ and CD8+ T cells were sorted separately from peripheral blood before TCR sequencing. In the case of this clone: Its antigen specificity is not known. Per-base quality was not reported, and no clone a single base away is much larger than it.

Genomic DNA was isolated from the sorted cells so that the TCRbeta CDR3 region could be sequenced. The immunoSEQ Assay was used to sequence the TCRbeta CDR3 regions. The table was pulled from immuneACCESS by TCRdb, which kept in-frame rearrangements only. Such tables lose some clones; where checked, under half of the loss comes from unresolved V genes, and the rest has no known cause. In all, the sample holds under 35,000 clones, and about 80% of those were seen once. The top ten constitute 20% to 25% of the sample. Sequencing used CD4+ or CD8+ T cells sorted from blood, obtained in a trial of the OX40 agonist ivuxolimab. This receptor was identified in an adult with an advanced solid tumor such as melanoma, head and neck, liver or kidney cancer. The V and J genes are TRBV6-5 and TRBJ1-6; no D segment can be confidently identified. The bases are TGTGCCAGCAGTTGGGGAGCCCAACCTAATTCACCCCTCCACTTT. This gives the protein CASSWGAQPNSPLHF.